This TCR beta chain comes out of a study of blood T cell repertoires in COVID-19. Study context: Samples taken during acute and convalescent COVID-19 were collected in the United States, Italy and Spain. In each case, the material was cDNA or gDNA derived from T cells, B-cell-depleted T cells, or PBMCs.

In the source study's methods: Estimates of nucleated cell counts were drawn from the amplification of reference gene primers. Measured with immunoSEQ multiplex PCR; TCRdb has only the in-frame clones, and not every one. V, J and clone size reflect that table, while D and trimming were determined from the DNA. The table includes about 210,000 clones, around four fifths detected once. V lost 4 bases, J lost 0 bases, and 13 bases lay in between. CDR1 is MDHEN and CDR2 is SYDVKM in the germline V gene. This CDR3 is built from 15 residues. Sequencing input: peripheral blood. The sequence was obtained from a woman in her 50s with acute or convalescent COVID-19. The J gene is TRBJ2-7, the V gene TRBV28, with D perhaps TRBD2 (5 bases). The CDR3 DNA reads TGTGCCAGCAGTTCCCCCGGGGTCCCCTCCTACGAGCAGTACTTC. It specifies CASSSPGVPSYEQYF.